A selection of T cell receptor beta chains follows, all from one sample in a study of regulatory T cells in long-lasting Graves disease. TCRdb passed the multiplex PCR reads through MiXCR, listing each CDR3 protein once. The repertoire holds about 300,000 distinct CDR3 sequences, with 18% as singletons. This specimen consisted of peripheral blood mononuclear cells (PBMCs), obtained at new diagnosis, from a patient treated with antithyroid drugs. The receptors shown here come from a female donor with Graves disease. CDR3s include the opening cysteine and the closing phenylalanine or tryptophan. A D gene is named only where the DNA matches it firmly. Clone size is not always given. Where it is, it says once, few, many or a class for expanded clones.

clone_size: NA; j_call: TRBJ2-1; v_call: TRBV6-1; d_call: TRBD1; cdr3_nt: TGTGCCAGCAGTAGGACAGGGGCAAATACTTACAATGAGCAGTTCTTC; cdr3_aa: CASSRTGANTYNEQFF
clone_size: many; j_call: TRBJ1-5; v_call: TRBV27; d_call: NA; cdr3_nt: TGTGCCAGCAGTGCTGTAAGGGATCAGCCCCAGCATTTT; cdr3_aa: CASSAVRDQPQHF
clone_size: many; j_call: TRBJ2-1; v_call: TRBV18; d_call: NA; cdr3_nt: TGTGCCAGCTCACCAACAGATGAGCAGTTCTTC; cdr3_aa: CASSPTDEQFF
clone_size: many; j_call: TRBJ2-1; v_call: TRBV6-5; d_call: NA; cdr3_nt: TGTGCCAGCAGTTCCCAGCGCCTACACAATGAGCAGTTCTTC; cdr3_aa: CASSSQRLHNEQFF
clone_size: many; j_call: TRBJ1-1; v_call: TRBV19; d_call: TRBD1; cdr3_nt: TGTGCCAGTAGAAGGACAGGGGTGAACACTGAAGCTTTCTTT; cdr3_aa: CASRRTGVNTEAFF
clone_size: NA; j_call: TRBJ2-1; v_call: TRBV11-2; d_call: NA; cdr3_nt: TGTGCCAGCAGCTTAGGAAGGAAAACGAGAAGCTCCTACAATGAGCAGTTCTTC; cdr3_aa: CASSLGRKTRSSYNEQFF
clone_size: many; j_call: TRBJ2-7; v_call: TRBV28; d_call: TRBD1; cdr3_nt: TGTGCCAGCAGTTTGACAGGGGGGACCTACGAGCAGTACTTC; cdr3_aa: CASSLTGGTYEQYF
clone_size: many; j_call: TRBJ2-7; v_call: TRBV5-1; d_call: NA; cdr3_nt: TGCGCCAGCAGCTTGGGACCAGGGACTCAGTTGGAGCAGTACTTC; cdr3_aa: CASSLGPGTQLEQYF
clone_size: many; j_call: TRBJ2-3; v_call: TRBV12-3/TRBV12-4; d_call: NA; cdr3_nt: TGTGCCAGCAGATCTAACTTCGCCATTAGCACAGATACGCAGTATTTT; cdr3_aa: CASRSNFAISTDTQYF
clone_size: NA; j_call: TRBJ2-3; v_call: TRBV27; d_call: NA; cdr3_nt: TGTGCCAGCAGTTCGCCCACAATCGGGGGAACAGGGAAATATGATACGCAGTATTTT; cdr3_aa: CASSSPTIGGTGKYDTQYF
clone_size: many; j_call: TRBJ2-7; v_call: TRBV10-3; d_call: TRBD2; cdr3_nt: TGTGCCATCAGCAAAATCCCGGGACTAGCGTGGAGCTCCTACGAGCAGTACTTC; cdr3_aa: CAISKIPGLAWSSYEQYF
clone_size: many; j_call: TRBJ2-3; v_call: TRBV28; d_call: NA; cdr3_nt: TGTGCCAGCAGTTTAGGGGCCAGGGCAACCTCGTTACGGTTTATTACGCAGTATTTT; cdr3_aa: CASSLGARATSLRFITQYF
clone_size: many; j_call: TRBJ2-7; v_call: TRBV20-1; d_call: TRBD1; cdr3_nt: TGCAGTGCTAGAAAGGGGGACAGGAGCTCCTACGAGCAGTACTTC; cdr3_aa: CSARKGDRSSYEQYF
clone_size: many; j_call: TRBJ2-7; v_call: TRBV5-1; d_call: TRBD1; cdr3_nt: TGCGCCAGCAGCTTGTCCCGGACAGGGTGGCCCTACGAGCAGTACTTC; cdr3_aa: CASSLSRTGWPYEQYF
clone_size: many; j_call: TRBJ2-3; v_call: TRBV6-5; d_call: TRBD2; cdr3_nt: TGTGCCAGCAGTTACTCGAAGCTTAGCGGGGTCACAGATACGCAGTATTTT; cdr3_aa: CASSYSKLSGVTDTQYF
clone_size: few; j_call: TRBJ2-3; v_call: TRBV7-6; d_call: TRBD1; cdr3_nt: TGTGCCAGCAGCTTAGCGCAGGGGGCGGCAGATACGCAGTATTTT; cdr3_aa: CASSLAQGAADTQYF
clone_size: many; j_call: TRBJ2-2; v_call: TRBV29-1; d_call: TRBD2; cdr3_nt: TGCAGCGTGCTTGGGACTACCGCCGGGGAGCTGTTTTTT; cdr3_aa: CSVLGTTAGELFF
clone_size: many; j_call: TRBJ1-6; v_call: TRBV20-1; d_call: TRBD1; cdr3_nt: TGCAGTGCTAGAGATCCCGAGGGGGCGAATTCACCCCTCCACTTT; cdr3_aa: CSARDPEGANSPLHF
clone_size: many; j_call: TRBJ2-3; v_call: TRBV7-9; d_call: TRBD2; cdr3_nt: TGTGCCAGCAGCCTCCCCCGAAGGCTAGCGGGACACACAGATACGCAGTATTTT; cdr3_aa: CASSLPRRLAGHTDTQYF